This T cell receptor (beta chain) stems from a study of T-cell memory formation after mild COVID-19 listed by TCRdb under 2021. The study in broad terms: Most TCR sequence clusters were specific to one of the two donors. T-cell clones expanding and contracting after mild COVID-19 in a couple of donors were tracked by longitudinal TCRalpha and TCRbeta repertoire sequencing. Two young, previously healthy adult volunteers, one female and one male, were included in the cohort. Study-wide conclusions, independent of this receptor: The second-wave clones that peaked on day 37 were not confirmed to be SARS-CoV-2 specific. The detection of some responding clones in pre-infection memory suggests that pre-existing cross-reactive memory T cells joined the SARS-CoV-2 response. Clones contracting from day 15 to 85 had balanced CD4/CD8 phenotypes, while a second wave expanding from day 15 to 37 was biased towards CD4+. The study included only a couple of mild cases, and larger cohorts that include severe cases with pre-infection samples were judged to be necessary. Contracting CD4+ clones appeared mostly in the CM and EM memory subsets, whereas CD8+ clones were enriched in EMRA.

Sequences SEHNR (CDR1) and FQNEAQ (CDR2) are obtained from the germline V gene (reference sequence). Reading from cysteine to phenylalanine, the CDR3 counts 13 amino acids. Kept here is only the CDR3 DNA, which spans 39 bases and is read in frame from base 1. V is shortened by 5 bases, J by 3 bases, and the region joining them spans 8 bases. This clonotype was counted between two and nine times. Its antigen remains unidentified. The sample holds no much larger clone one base away, and base qualities are not on file. Ficoll-Paque density gradient centrifugation was used to isolate PBMCs. TCRdb names Illumina NovaSeq 6000 as the instrument used. Using 5'RACE with constant-segment primers, TCRalpha and TCRbeta cDNA libraries were constructed, with sample barcodes and unique molecular identifiers added in the process. RNA was extracted from every sample with Trizol reagent. Libraries were amplified in two PCR steps, with a second sample barcode and Illumina TruSeq adapters added in the second step. Sequencing of the libraries was done on an Illumina NovaSeq, producing 2 x 150 bp paired-end reads. Per the authors' processing: Reads were demultiplexed and collapsed into UMI-guided consensus sequences with migec v1.2.7. Using mixcr v2.1.11, UMI consensuses were aligned to TRA and TRB V and J templates and then assembled into clonotypes. Clonotypes were classified as expanded or contracted when called significant by both edgeR and NoisET, with noise models trained on biological replicates. For edgeR calls, the thresholds were a false discovery rate-adjusted p below 0.01 and a log2 fold-change of 1. As an exploratory analysis of dynamics, PCA with hierarchical clustering was applied to max-normalized trajectories of the 1000 most abundant clonotypes. The CD4 or CD8 phenotype of responding clones was assigned using the separately sequenced CD4+ and CD8+ repertoires. Starting from the raw public reads, TCRdb applied fastp trimming at Q25, assembled clones with MiXCR and retained in-frame beta chains. A single entry per CDR3 protein holds the most common genes and DNA from its merged rows. The V and J calls follow TCRdb's processing rather than the paper's. This sample comprises 350,000 to 450,000 distinct CDR3 sequences, 15% to 20% of them detected only once. The leading ten clones occupy approximately 8.4% of the sample.

This sequence was found in an adult woman who had mild COVID-19 (a few samples of this study predate the infection). The sample titles of this study are shuffled in the database, so cell type and time point are left out; the donor was told from shared clones. Input material: PBMCs or a T cell subset sorted from them (not recorded which). The V gene is TRBV7-9 and the J gene is TRBJ2-1; a tentative D match to TRBD2 spans 5 bases. The nucleotides read TGTGCCAGCAGCATCCGGGACTACAATGAGCAGTTCTTC. This sequence encodes CASSIRDYNEQFF.